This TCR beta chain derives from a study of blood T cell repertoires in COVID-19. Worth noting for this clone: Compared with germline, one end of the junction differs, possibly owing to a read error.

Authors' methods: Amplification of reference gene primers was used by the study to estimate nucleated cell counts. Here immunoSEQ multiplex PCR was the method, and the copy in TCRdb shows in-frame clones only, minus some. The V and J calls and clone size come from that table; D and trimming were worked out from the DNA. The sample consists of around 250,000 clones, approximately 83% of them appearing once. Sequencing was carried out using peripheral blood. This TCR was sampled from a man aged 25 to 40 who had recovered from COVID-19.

The CDR3 sequence is CASSYSKGALEKLFF. The CDR3 nucleotides read TGTGCCAGCAGCTACTCGAAGGGGGCCCTTGAAAAACTGTTTTTT. The rearrangement links TRBV6-6 to TRBJ1-4; 7 bases are shared with TRBD1. Germline assignment: CDR1 MNHNY and CDR2 SVGAGI (reference sequence). There are 15 residues in the CDR3.